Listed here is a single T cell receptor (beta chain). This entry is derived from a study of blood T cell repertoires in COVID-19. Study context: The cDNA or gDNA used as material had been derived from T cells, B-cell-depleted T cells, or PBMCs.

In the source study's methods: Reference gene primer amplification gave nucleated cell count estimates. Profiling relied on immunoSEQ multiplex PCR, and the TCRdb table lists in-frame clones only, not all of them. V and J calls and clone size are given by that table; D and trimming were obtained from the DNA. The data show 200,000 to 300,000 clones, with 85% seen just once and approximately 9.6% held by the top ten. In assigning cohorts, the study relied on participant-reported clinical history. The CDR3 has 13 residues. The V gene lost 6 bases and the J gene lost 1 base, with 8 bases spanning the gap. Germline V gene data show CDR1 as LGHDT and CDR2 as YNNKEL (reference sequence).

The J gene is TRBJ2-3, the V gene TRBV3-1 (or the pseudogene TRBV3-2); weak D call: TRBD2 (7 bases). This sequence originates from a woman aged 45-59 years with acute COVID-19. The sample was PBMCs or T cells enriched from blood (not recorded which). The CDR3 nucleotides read TGTGCCAGCAGAGGGGGGGGCACAGATACGCAGTATTTT. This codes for CASRGGGTDTQYF.